The source of this T cell receptor beta chain is a study of T cell responses to AZD1222 COVID-19 vaccine. Assay: immunoSEQ multiplex PCR; the TCRdb copy retains only in-frame clones and omits some. The repertoire holds 80,000 to 90,000 clones, with around 90% as singletons. CDR1 SNHLY and CDR2 FYNNEI come from the germline V gene. CDR3 length equals 14 residues. Trimming removed 8 bases at V and 6 bases at J, with 19 bases between. To note about this clone: What it recognizes is unknown.

General study results and limits: An increase in Spike-specific TCR breadth and depth was observed after two AZD1222 doses. Among AZD1222 vaccinees, only 5 to 7 were seropositive at baseline.

This sample comprised peripheral blood, obtained 28 days after the second AZD1222 dose. The chain joins TRBV2 to TRBJ1-2, with TRBD1 as a possible D gene (6 bases). This receptor was taken from an adult who received the AZD1222 COVID-19 vaccine. CDR3 coding DNA: TGTGCCAGCCACGCGGCAGGGGTTCAGGATGGCTACACCTTC. This codes for CASHAAGVQDGYTF.